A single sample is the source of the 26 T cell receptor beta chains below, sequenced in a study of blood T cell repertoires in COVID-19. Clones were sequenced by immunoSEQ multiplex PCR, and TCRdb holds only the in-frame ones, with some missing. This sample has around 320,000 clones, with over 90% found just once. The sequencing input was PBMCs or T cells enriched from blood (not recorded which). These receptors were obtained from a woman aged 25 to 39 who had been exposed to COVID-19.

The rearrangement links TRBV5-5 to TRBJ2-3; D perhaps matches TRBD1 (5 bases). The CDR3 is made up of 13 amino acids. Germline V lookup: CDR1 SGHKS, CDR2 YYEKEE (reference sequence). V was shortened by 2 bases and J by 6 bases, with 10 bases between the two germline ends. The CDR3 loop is CASSLQVGDTQYF. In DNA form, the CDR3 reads TGTGCCAGCAGCTTACAGGTCGGCGATACGCAGTATTTT.

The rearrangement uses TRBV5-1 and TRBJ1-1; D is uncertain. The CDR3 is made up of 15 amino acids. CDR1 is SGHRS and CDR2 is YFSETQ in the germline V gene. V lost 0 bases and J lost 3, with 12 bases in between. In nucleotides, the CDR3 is TGCGCCAGCAGCTTGGGGTACGTATCAGACACTGAAGCTTTCTTT. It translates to CASSLGYVSDTEAFF. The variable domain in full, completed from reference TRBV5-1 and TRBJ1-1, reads KAGVTQTPRYLIKTRGQQVTLSCSPISGHRSVSWYQQTPGQGLQFLFEYFSETQRNKGNFPGRFSGRQFSNSRSEMNVSTLELGDSALYLCASSLGYVSDTEAFFGQGTRLTVV.

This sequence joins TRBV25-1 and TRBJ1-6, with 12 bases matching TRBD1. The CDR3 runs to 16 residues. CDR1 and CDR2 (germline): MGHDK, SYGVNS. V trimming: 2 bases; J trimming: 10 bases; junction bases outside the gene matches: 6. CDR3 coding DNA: TGTGCCAGCAGTGAACCCCGGGGGACAGGGGGCTCACCCCTCCACTTT. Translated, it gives CASSEPRGTGGSPLHF.

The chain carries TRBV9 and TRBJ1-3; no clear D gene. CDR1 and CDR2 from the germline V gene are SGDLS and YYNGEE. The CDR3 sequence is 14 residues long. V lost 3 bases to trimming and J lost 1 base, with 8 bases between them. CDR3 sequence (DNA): TGTGCCAGCAGCGGAACAGATTCTGGAAACACCATATATTTT. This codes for CASSGTDSGNTIYF.

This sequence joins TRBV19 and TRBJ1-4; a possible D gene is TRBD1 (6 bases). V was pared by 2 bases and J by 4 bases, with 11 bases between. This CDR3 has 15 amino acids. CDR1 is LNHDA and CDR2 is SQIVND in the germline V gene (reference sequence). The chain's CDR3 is CASSINRVGNEKLFF. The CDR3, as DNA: TGTGCCAGTAGTATAAACAGGGTTGGTAATGAAAAACTGTTTTTT.

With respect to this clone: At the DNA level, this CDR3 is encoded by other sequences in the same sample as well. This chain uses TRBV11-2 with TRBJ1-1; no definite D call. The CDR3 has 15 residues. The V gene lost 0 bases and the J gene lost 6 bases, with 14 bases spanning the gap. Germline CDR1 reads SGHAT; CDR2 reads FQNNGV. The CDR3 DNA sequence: TGTGCCAGCAGCTTAGAAGGCGGGGTCGGGTCTGAAGCTTTCTTT. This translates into CASSLEGGVGSEAFF.

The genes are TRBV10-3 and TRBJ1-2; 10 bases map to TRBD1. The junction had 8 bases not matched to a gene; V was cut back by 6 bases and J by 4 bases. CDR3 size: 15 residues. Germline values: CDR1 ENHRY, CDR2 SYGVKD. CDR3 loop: CAIRNRDRGTYGYTF. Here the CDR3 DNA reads TGTGCCATCAGAAACCGGGACAGGGGCACCTATGGCTACACCTTC.

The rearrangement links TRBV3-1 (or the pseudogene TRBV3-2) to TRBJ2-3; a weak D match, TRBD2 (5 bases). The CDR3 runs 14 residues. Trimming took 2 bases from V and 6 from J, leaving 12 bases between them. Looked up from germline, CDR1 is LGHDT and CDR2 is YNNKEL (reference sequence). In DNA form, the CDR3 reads TGTGCCAGCAGCCAACGGCGAGGGAGCGATACGCAGTATTTT. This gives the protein CASSQRRGSDTQYF.

Here the CDR3 reads CASSAGTGSGNTIYF. As DNA, the CDR3 is TGTGCCAGCAGCGCCGGGACAGGGTCTGGAAACACCATATATTTT. This chain links TRBV2 with TRBJ1-3; the match to TRBD1 covers 9 bases. Germline V gene lookup returns CDR1 SNHLY and CDR2 FYNNEI. V shed 6 bases, J shed 1 base, and the junction held 4 bases outside the gene matches. The CDR3 has 15 residues.

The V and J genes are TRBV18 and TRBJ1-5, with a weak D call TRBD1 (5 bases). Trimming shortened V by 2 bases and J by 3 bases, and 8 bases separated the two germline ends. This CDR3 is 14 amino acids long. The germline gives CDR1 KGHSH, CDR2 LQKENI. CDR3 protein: CASSPGRDNQPQHF. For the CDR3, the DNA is TGTGCCAGCTCACCAGGCAGGGACAATCAGCCCCAGCATTTT.

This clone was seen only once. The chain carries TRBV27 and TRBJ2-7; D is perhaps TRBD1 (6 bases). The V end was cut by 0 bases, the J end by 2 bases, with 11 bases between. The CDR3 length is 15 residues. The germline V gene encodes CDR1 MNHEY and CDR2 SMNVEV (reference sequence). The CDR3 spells CASSLSVRGPYEQYF. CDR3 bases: TGTGCCAGCAGTTTATCGGTCAGGGGACCCTACGAGCAGTACTTC.

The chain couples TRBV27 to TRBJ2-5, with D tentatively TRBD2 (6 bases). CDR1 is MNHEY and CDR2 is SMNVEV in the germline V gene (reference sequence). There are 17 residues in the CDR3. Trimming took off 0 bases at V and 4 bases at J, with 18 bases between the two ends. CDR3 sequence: CASSLSGGRPRGETQYF. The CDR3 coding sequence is TGTGCCAGCAGTTTATCGGGAGGACGGCCAAGGGGAGAGACCCAGTACTTC.

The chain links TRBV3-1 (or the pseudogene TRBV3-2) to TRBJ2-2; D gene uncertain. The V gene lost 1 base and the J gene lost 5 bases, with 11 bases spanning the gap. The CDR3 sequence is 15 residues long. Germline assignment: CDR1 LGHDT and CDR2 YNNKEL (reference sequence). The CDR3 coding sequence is TGTGCCAGCAGCCAAGCTTTGTCGGTGACCGGGGAGCTGTTTTTT. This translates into CASSQALSVTGELFF.

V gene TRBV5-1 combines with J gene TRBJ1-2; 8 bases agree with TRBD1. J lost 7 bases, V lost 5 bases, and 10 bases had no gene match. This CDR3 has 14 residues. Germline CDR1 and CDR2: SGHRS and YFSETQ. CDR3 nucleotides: TGCGCCAGCAGTGGGGCAGGGGGCGTTTCTGGCTACACCTTC. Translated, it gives CASSGAGGVSGYTF.

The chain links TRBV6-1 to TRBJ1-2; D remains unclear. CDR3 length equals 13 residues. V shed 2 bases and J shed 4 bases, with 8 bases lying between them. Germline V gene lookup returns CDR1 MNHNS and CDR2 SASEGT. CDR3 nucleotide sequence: TGTGCCAGCAGTGAATCCGGGGTCTATGGCTACACCTTC. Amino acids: CASSESGVYGYTF.

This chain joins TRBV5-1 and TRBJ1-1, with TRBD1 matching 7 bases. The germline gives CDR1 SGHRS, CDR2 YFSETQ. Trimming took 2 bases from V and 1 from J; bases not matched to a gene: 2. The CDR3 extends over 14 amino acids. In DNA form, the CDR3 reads TGCGCCAGCAGCTTAGGGACAGCGAACACTGAAGCTTTCTTT. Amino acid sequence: CASSLGTANTEAFF.

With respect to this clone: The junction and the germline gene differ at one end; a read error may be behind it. The CDR3 spells CASTLGDHRGNEQFF. The DNA of the CDR3 is TGCGCCAGCACCTTGGGAGACCATAGGGGCAATGAGCAGTTCTTC. The chain employs TRBV5-1 and TRBJ2-1, with D perhaps assigned TRBD1 or TRBD2 (5 bases each). Per the germline V gene, CDR1 is SGHRS and CDR2 is YFSETQ. CDR3 size: 15 residues.

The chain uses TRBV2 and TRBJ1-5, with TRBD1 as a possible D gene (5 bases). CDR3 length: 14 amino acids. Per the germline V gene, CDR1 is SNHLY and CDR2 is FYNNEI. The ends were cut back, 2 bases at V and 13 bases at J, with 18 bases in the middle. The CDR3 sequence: CASSESVPGQPQHF. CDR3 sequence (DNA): TGTGCCAGCAGTGAAAGCGTCCCTGGACAACCGCAGCATTTT.

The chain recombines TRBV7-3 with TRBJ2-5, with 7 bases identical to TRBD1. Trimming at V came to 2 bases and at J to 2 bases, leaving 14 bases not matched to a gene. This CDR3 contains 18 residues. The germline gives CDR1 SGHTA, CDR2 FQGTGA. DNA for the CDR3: TGTGCCAGCAGCTTACGGGGCCACAGACAGGGAACTCAAGAGACCCAGTACTTC. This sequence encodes CASSLRGHRQGTQETQYF.

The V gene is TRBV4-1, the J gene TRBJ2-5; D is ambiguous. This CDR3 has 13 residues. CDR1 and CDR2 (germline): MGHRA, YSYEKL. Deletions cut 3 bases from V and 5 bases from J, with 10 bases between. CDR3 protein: CASSHPMSETQYF. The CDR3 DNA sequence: TGCGCCAGCAGCCATCCTATGTCCGAGACCCAGTACTTC.

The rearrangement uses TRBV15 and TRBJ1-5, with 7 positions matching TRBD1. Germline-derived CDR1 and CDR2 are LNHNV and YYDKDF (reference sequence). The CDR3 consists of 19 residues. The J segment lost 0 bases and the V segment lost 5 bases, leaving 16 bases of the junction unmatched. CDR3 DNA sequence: TGTGCCACCAGCGGGCGGAAATTGGGACAGACCCATAGCAATCAGCCCCAGCATTTT. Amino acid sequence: CATSGRKLGQTHSNQPQHF.

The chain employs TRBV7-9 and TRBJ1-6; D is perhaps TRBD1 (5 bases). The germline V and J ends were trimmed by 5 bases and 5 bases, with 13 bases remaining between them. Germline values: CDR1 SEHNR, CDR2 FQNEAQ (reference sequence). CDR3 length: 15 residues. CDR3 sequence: CASSLTGVHNSPLHF. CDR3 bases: TGTGCCAGCAGCCTGACGGGGGTCCATAATTCACCCCTCCACTTT.

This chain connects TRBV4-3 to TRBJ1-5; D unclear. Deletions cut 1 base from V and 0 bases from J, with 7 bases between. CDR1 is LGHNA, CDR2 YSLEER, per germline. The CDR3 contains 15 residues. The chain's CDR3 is CASSQGPFSNQPQHF. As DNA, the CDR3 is TGCGCCAGCAGCCAAGGTCCGTTTAGCAATCAGCCCCAGCATTTT.

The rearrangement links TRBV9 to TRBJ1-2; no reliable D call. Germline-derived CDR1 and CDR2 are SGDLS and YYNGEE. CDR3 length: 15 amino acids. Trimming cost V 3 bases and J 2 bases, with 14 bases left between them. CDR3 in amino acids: CASSGWAEENYGYTF. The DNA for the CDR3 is TGTGCCAGCAGCGGGTGGGCCGAAGAGAACTATGGCTACACCTTC.

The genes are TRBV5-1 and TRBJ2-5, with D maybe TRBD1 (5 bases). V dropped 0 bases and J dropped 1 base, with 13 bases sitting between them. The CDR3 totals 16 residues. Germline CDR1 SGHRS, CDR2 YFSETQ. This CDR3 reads CASSLAVQASQETQYF. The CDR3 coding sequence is TGCGCCAGCAGCTTGGCCGTACAGGCATCCCAAGAGACCCAGTACTTC.

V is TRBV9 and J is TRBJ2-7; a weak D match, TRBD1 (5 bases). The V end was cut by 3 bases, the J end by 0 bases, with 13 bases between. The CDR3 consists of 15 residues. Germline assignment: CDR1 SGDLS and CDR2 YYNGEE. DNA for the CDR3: TGTGCCAGCAGCGAGCGTGGGGCCGGCTCCTACGAGCAGTACTTC. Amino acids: CASSERGAGSYEQYF.